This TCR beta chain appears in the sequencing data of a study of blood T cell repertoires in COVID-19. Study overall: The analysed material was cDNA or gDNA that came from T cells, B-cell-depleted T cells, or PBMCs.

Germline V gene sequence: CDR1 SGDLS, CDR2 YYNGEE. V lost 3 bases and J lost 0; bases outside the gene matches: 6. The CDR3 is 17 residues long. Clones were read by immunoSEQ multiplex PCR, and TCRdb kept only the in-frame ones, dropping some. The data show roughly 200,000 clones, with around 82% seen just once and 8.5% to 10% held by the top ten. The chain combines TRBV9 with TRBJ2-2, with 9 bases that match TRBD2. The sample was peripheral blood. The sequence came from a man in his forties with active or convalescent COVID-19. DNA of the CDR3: TGTGCCAGCAGCGCAGGGATAGCGGGGGCGAACACCGGGGAGCTGTTTTTT. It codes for CASSAGIAGANTGELFF.